This note documents a single T cell receptor beta chain sequence. The sample is drawn from a study of beta chain features in type 1 diabetes. The CDR3 contains 15 residues. V shed 5 bases, J shed 5 bases, and the junction held 9 bases outside the gene matches. The germline V gene has CDR1 MNHNY and CDR2 SVGAGI (reference sequence). The study reverse transcribed the entire isolated RNA, so it sequenced expressed TCRB transcripts. Profiling relied on immunoSEQ multiplex PCR, and the TCRdb table lists in-frame clones only, not all of them. The sample lists 310,000 or so clones, around 8% occurring once. Sample: central memory CD4+ T cells from blood. This clonotype was sampled from a young woman in good health. The chain carries TRBV6-6 and TRBJ2-7, with 10 positions matching TRBD1. In nucleotides, the CDR3 is TGTGCCAGCAGTCCTGATCGGGACAGGGGCCACGAGCAGTACTTC. Encoded protein: CASSPDRDRGHEQYF.